Following are 18 T cell receptor beta chains from one sample sequenced in a study of T cell responses to AZD1222 COVID-19 vaccine. Produced via immunoSEQ multiplex PCR; TCRdb's table is partial and in-frame only. The profile shows 130,000 or so clones, roughly nine tenths of them singletons. The specimen comprised peripheral blood, sampled on day 0 of AZD1222 vaccination. The receptors stem from an adult in good health.

The chain is built from TRBV2 and TRBJ2-7, with D tentatively TRBD1 (5 bases). The V gene's germline CDR1 is SNHLY and CDR2 FYNNEI. The V end was cut by 7 bases, the J end by 4 bases, with 8 bases between. This CDR3 spans 11 amino acids. The CDR3 coding sequence is TGTGCCAGCACCGACAGATACGAGCAGTACTTC. Translating it yields CASTDRYEQYF.

The chain employs TRBV6-5 and TRBJ2-7; 8 bases line up with TRBD1. Germline values: CDR1 MNHEY, CDR2 SVGAGI. The length of the CDR3 is 13 residues. The V and J ends lost 5 bases and 3 bases, in that order; junction bases with no gene match: 3. CDR3 DNA sequence: TGTGCCAGCAGTCTAGGGACAGGCTACGAGCAGTACTTC. Translation: CASSLGTGYEQYF.

This chain uses TRBV5-1 with TRBJ2-3, with 8 bases lining up with TRBD1. The V and J ends lost 0 bases and 5 bases, in that order; junction bases with no gene match: 2. The CDR3 has 14 residues. Per germline, CDR1 SGHRS and CDR2 YFSETQ. CDR3 in amino acids: CASSLGQGRDTQYF. As DNA, the CDR3 is TGCGCCAGCAGCTTGGGACAGGGGAGAGATACGCAGTATTTT. Full variable domain (missing parts from reference TRBV5-1 and TRBJ2-3): KAGVTQTPRYLIKTRGQQVTLSCSPISGHRSVSWYQQTPGQGLQFLFEYFSETQRNKGNFPGRFSGRQFSNSRSEMNVSTLELGDSALYLCASSLGQGRDTQYFGPGTRLTVL.

This chain connects TRBV4-1 to TRBJ2-2, with D uncertain. The germline V gene has CDR1 MGHRA and CDR2 YSYEKL. CDR3 size: 14 residues. V lost 1 base and J 4 bases, leaving 7 bases between the germline ends. CDR3: CASSQVQTTGELFF. CDR3 in DNA: TGCGCCAGCAGCCAAGTACAGACCACCGGGGAGCTGTTTTTT.

V gene TRBV4-2 combines with J gene TRBJ2-2, with D possibly TRBD1 on 5 matching bases. Trimming left V 4 bases short and J 3 bases short, with 15 bases between. CDR3 length: 16 residues. Germline lookup yields CDR1 LGHNA and CDR2 YNFKEQ. CDR3 sequence (DNA): TGTGCCAGCAGCCCCCAGGGTTTCCGGCACACCGGGGAGCTGTTTTTT. It codes for CASSPQGFRHTGELFF.

In this sample, this clone turned up once. The chain has TRBV29-1 and TRBJ2-1; D uncertain. V lost 2 bases and J 4 bases, leaving 6 bases between the germline ends. The CDR3 spans 12 residues. Germline lookup yields CDR1 SQVTM and CDR2 ANQGSEA. CDR3 coding DNA: TGCAGCGTTGAAAAGGGTTACAATGAGCAGTTCTTC. Translating it yields CSVEKGYNEQFF.

V usage is TRBV10-1 and J usage is TRBJ2-2; 12 nucleotides align to TRBD2. Germline values: CDR1 WNHNN, CDR2 SYGVQD (reference sequence). The CDR3 contains 17 residues. V gave up 5 bases and J gave up 5 bases; unmatched junction bases: 9. The CDR3 loop reads CASSSLTSGSRTGELFF. DNA for the CDR3: TGCGCCAGCAGTTCCTTGACTAGCGGGAGTCGTACCGGGGAGCTGTTTTTT.

The chain has TRBV7-2 and TRBJ2-3; TRBD2 matches 9 bases. After removal of 5 bases from V and 2 bases from J, the junction contained 5 bases not matched to a gene. The germline V gene has CDR1 SGHTA and CDR2 FQGNSA. The CDR3 is made up of 15 amino acids. CDR3 in DNA: TGTGCCAGCAGCAATAGCGGGAGAAACACAGATACGCAGTATTTT. Translating gives CASSNSGRNTDTQYF.

The chain combines TRBV10-1 with TRBJ2-1; 12 bases map to TRBD2. Trimming at V came to 6 bases and at J to 10 bases, leaving 13 bases not matched to a gene. CDR1 is WNHNN and CDR2 is SYGVQD in the germline V gene (reference sequence). This CDR3 is 16 amino acids long. CDR3 DNA sequence: TGCGCCAGCAGCAGGGGGCGATCTAGCGGGAGGGAAGAGCAGTTCTTC. Residues: CASSRGRSSGREEQFF.

The chain employs TRBV5-4 and TRBJ2-5; 11 bases line up with TRBD2. This CDR3 contains 15 residues. CDR1 and CDR2 (germline): SGHNT, YYREEE (reference sequence). V lost 4 bases to trimming and J lost 5 bases; unmatched junction nucleotides: 7. The CDR3 here is CASSPGLAGKETQYF. Written as DNA, the CDR3 is TGTGCCAGCAGCCCCGGACTAGCGGGCAAGGAGACCCAGTACTTC.

J is TRBJ1-5 and V is TRBV7-8; TRBD1 matches 7 bases. The germline gives CDR1 SGHVS, CDR2 FQNEAQ. Unmatched junction bases numbered 11, after V lost 1 base and J lost 5 bases. The CDR3 covers 17 residues. The chain's CDR3 is CASSLERTGSLYQPQHF. For the CDR3, the DNA is TGTGCCAGCAGCTTAGAACGGACAGGCTCCCTCTATCAGCCCCAGCATTTT. Based on the CDR3 plus reference TRBV7-8 and TRBJ1-5, the full variable domain is GAGVSQSPRYKVAKRGQDVALRCDPISGHVSLFWYQQALGQGPEFLTYFQNEAQLDKSGLPSDRFFAERPEGSVSTLKIQRTQQEDSAVYLCASSLERTGSLYQPQHFGDGTRLSIL.

The chain recombines TRBV5-6 with TRBJ1-6; maybe TRBD1 (5 bases). With 4 bases removed from V and 6 bases from J, the gap between germline ends came to 14 bases. CDR3 size: 15 residues. Germline loops: CDR1 SGHDT, CDR2 YYEEEE. CDR3 in DNA: TGTGCCAGCAGCGAACCGGGACGGACTAATTCACCCCTCCACTTT. This translates into CASSEPGRTNSPLHF. The variable domain in full, with the rest retrieved from reference TRBV5-6 and TRBJ1-6, is DAGVTQSPTHLIKTRGQQVTLRCSPKSGHDTVSWYQQALGQGPQFIFQYYEEEERQRGNFPDRFSGHQFPNYSSELNVNALLLGDSALYLCASSEPGRTNSPLHFGNGTRLTVT.

This CDR3 reads CASSDDLYEQYF. The CDR3 DNA sequence: TGTGCCAGCAGCGATGATCTCTACGAGCAGTACTTC. The V call is TRBV6-5, the J call TRBJ2-7; D is undetermined. Germline CDR1 and CDR2: MNHEY and SVGAGI. V was trimmed by 6 bases and J by 3 bases, leaving 9 bases between them. The CDR3 is made up of 12 amino acids.

The rearrangement links TRBV9 to TRBJ1-6, with D perhaps matching TRBD1 (5 bases). The CDR3 is 14 amino acids. The ends were cut back, 4 bases at V and 7 bases at J, with 12 bases in the middle. Germline-derived CDR1 and CDR2 are SGDLS and YYNGEE. CDR3 region: CASSPPGGNSPLHF. The CDR3 nucleotides are TGTGCCAGCAGCCCCCCCGGGGGAAATTCACCCCTCCACTTT.

The V gene is TRBV28, the J gene TRBJ2-3; 8 bases are shared with TRBD1. CDR1 and CDR2 from the germline V gene are MDHEN and SYDVKM. There are 15 residues in the CDR3. The V and J ends lost 9 bases and 0 bases, in that order; junction bases with no gene match: 8. The CDR3 sequence is CASYPRDRSTDTQYF. As DNA, the CDR3 is TGTGCCAGTTACCCCCGGGACAGGAGCACAGATACGCAGTATTTT.

The genes are TRBV14 and TRBJ1-2; 8 bases are shared with TRBD1. CDR3 length: 16 residues. J was trimmed by 7 bases and V by 0 bases; bases with no gene match: 10. The V gene's germline CDR1 is SGHDN and CDR2 FVKESK. Written as DNA, the CDR3 is TGTGCCAGCAGCCAAGATCGCGGCAGGGGGCTGGGTGGCTACACCTTC. Amino acids: CASSQDRGRGLGGYTF.

The chain couples TRBV7-9 to TRBJ2-5; no firm D call. Germline CDR1 is SEHNR and CDR2 is FQNEAQ (reference sequence). The CDR3 is made up of 13 amino acids. V lost 2 bases to trimming and J lost 2 bases, with 6 bases between them. The CDR3, as DNA: TGTGCCAGCAGCTTAAATGAACAAGAGACCCAGTACTTC. It encodes CASSLNEQETQYF.

The V and J genes are TRBV4-3 and TRBJ1-4; weak D call: TRBD1 (5 bases). The germline V and J ends were trimmed by 0 bases and 4 bases, with 9 bases remaining between them. CDR1 is LGHNA, CDR2 YSLEER, per germline. The CDR3 has 15 amino acids. This chain's CDR3 is CASSQEGTSNEKLFF. In DNA form, the CDR3 reads TGCGCCAGCAGCCAAGAAGGGACGAGTAATGAAAAACTGTTTTTT.